Each of the 15 T cell receptor beta chains below was sequenced from the same sample in a study of spatial heterogeneity in lung cancer. Their recognized antigens are unknown. Time point specified: sample taken at primary tumor resection. Study findings and constraints: The number of expanded tumor alpha and beta chains correlated with mutation number.

MiXCR was run by TCRdb on the 5' RACE reads, yielding one entry per CDR3 protein. The sample lists 1,500 or so distinct CDR3 sequences; 15% to 18% were seen once. The specimen was lung tumor tissue, collected at surgery. These TCRs come from a male donor with early-stage non-small cell lung cancer.

Only a few counts were recorded for this clonotype. This beta chain is a stray sequence in a library constructed for alpha chains; its clone size is not meaningful. The rearrangement links TRBV28 to TRBJ2-1; a weak D match, TRBD2 (5 bases). V lost 6 bases, J lost 9 bases, and 12 bases lay in between. The germline V gene has CDR1 MDHEN and CDR2 SYDVKM. This CDR3 is built from 12 residues. The DNA of the CDR3 is TGTGCCAGCAGCCTTACTAGGAGTGAGCAGTTCTTC. This sequence encodes CASSLTRSEQFF.

By share of the sample, this clonotype is medium-sized. Since the library was made to target alpha chains, this beta chain is a stray read and its abundance is not meaningful. DNA of the CDR3: TGTGCCAGTGGAACGCGGGAGCAGTACTTC. It is translated as CASGTREQYF. J is TRBJ2-7 and V is TRBV7-9; D is ambiguous. Trimming left V 9 bases short and J 7 bases short, with 10 bases between. The CDR3 extends over 10 amino acids. CDR1 and CDR2 from the germline V gene are SEHNR and FQNEAQ (reference sequence). Full variable domain (remainder filled in from reference TRBV7-9 and TRBJ2-7): DTGVSQNPRHKITKRGQNVTFRCDPISEHNRLYWYRQTLGQGPEFLTYFQNEAQLEKSRLLSDRFSAERPKGSFSTLEIQRTEQGDSAMYLCASGTREQYFGPGTRLTVT.

By share of the sample, this clonotype is medium-sized. Little can be read into the size of this beta chain, an off-target read in a library designed for alpha chains. The chain uses TRBV4-3 and TRBJ1-3; no definite D call. The CDR3 is 15 amino acids. The germline CDR1 and CDR2 sequences are LGHNA and YSLEER. The V gene lost 0 bases and the J gene lost 3 bases, with 9 bases spanning the gap. The CDR3 region is CASSQESTFGNTIYF. The DNA of the CDR3 is TGCGCCAGCAGCCAAGAATCAACCTTTGGAAACACCATATATTTT.

Concerning this clonotype: Little can be read into the size of this beta chain, an off-target read in a library designed for alpha chains. This chain connects TRBV19 to TRBJ1-5; D ambiguous. The CDR3 sequence is 15 residues long. Germline V CDR1 and CDR2: LNHDA, SQIVND (reference sequence). Between the trimmed V and J ends, which lost 1 base and 7 bases, there was a span of 14 bases. CDR3 in amino acids: CASSIVELRGQPQHF. The CDR3 coding sequence is TGTGCCAGTAGTATAGTCGAACTCCGTGGACAGCCCCAGCATTTT.

As regards this clonotype: This beta chain lies outside the target of a library built for alpha chains; its clone size means little. The rearrangement uses TRBV29-1 and TRBJ2-2; 10 nucleotides agree with TRBD1. V was clipped by 2 bases and J by 6 bases; unmatched bases: 6. CDR1 is SQVTM and CDR2 is ANQGSEA in the germline V gene. The CDR3 has 15 residues. The CDR3 protein is CSVERRDRGSGELFF. The DNA of the CDR3 is TGCAGCGTTGAACGGCGGGACAGGGGATCCGGGGAGCTGTTTTTT.

Comments on this clonotype: This beta chain turned up in a library designed for alpha chains; as an off-target read, its abundance says little. The V gene is TRBV6-5, the J gene TRBJ2-1; D not resolved. V was trimmed by 7 bases and J by 6 bases, leaving 13 bases between them. Per the germline V gene, CDR1 is MNHEY and CDR2 is SVGAGI. The CDR3 has 13 amino acids. The CDR3: CASIPRGINEQFF. The CDR3 DNA follows: TGTGCCAGCATCCCCCGTGGTATCAATGAGCAGTTCTTC.

In its sample, this clonotype is medium-sized (0.01 to 0.1%). For a library built for alpha chains, this beta chain is a stray read; little rests on its size. The chain uses TRBV20-1 and TRBJ2-7, with 9 positions matching TRBD1. This CDR3 comprises 15 residues. Losses at the gene ends were 2 bases for V and 7 bases for J; bases not matched to a gene: 12. The germline CDR1 and CDR2 sequences are DFQATT and SNEGSKA (reference sequence). The CDR3, as DNA: TGCAGTGCTAGATACCGGGACAGGGTCAATAGGGAGCAGTACTTC. It translates to CSARYRDRVNREQYF.

A remark on this clonotype: A library made for alpha chains picked up this beta chain off target, so its size means little. V is TRBV27 and J is TRBJ2-7; D tentatively fits TRBD1 or TRBD2 (6 bases each). Trimming stripped 2 bases from V and 1 base from J, with 12 bases between. This CDR3 has 15 amino acids. Germline CDR1 MNHEY, CDR2 SMNVEV (reference sequence). CDR3: CASSLTGGPSYEQYF. CDR3 DNA sequence: TGTGCCAGCAGTTTAACTGGGGGGCCTTCCTACGAGCAGTACTTC.

As to this clonotype: In a library made to pick up alpha chains, this beta chain is a stray read with a size that means little. This rearrangement joins TRBV7-9 to TRBJ2-2; D not certain. Germline values: CDR1 SEHNR, CDR2 FQNEAQ (reference sequence). Trimming removed 5 bases at V and 4 bases at J, with 8 bases between. The CDR3 length is 13 residues. This CDR3 is CASSPGLTGELFF. CDR3 coding DNA: TGTGCCAGCAGCCCAGGTCTCACCGGGGAGCTGTTTTTT.

Sample share makes this clonotype medium-sized (0.01 to 0.1%). Since it is a stray read in a library aimed at alpha chains, this beta chain has a size that is not meaningful. The chain employs TRBV27 and TRBJ2-1; TRBD2 might be the D (7 bases). Trimming took 5 bases from V and 12 from J, leaving 14 bases between them. The CDR3 is 12 amino acids. CDR1 is MNHEY and CDR2 is SMNVEV in the germline V gene (reference sequence). CDR3 in DNA: TGTGCCAGCAGTAAAGAGGGAGGGGGGCAGTTCTTC. Amino acids: CASSKEGGGQFF.

This clonotype appeared a few times. The library was designed around alpha chains, so this beta chain is a stray read whose abundance carries little weight. The rearrangement uses TRBV7-3 and TRBJ2-5, with TRBD2 as a possible D gene (5 bases). There are 13 residues in the CDR3. The germline CDR1 and CDR2 sequences are SGHTA and FQGTGA. The V gene lost 3 bases and the J gene lost 5 bases, with 10 bases spanning the gap. The CDR3 bases are TGTGCCAGCAGCTTCAACGACTACGAGACCCAGTACTTC. Translated, it gives CASSFNDYETQYF.

Remarks on this clonotype: This beta chain is a stray sequence in a library constructed for alpha chains; its clone size is not meaningful. The V gene is TRBV6-5, the J gene TRBJ2-2; TRBD1 matches at 12 bases. CDR1 is MNHEY and CDR2 is SVGAGI in the germline V gene. This CDR3 region has 16 residues. V lost 4 bases and J lost 5; bases outside the gene matches: 5. CDR3 in amino acids: CASSLGQGAGTGELFF. The CDR3 DNA follows: TGTGCCAGCAGTTTGGGACAGGGGGCGGGTACCGGGGAGCTGTTTTTT.

Judged by abundance, this clonotype is medium-sized (0.01 to 0.1%). Being off target in a library aimed at alpha chains, this beta chain has a size of little meaning. The rearrangement uses TRBV6-2 or TRBV6-3 and TRBJ1-1; D ambiguous. Germline V gives CDR1 MNHEY, CDR2 SVGEGT. V gave up 6 bases and J gave up 4 bases, with 12 bases separating them. The CDR3 totals 13 residues. The CDR3 DNA reads TGTGCCAGCAGAAAAAGGATGGGCACTGAAGCTTTCTTT. Its protein is CASRKRMGTEAFF.

On this clonotype itself: Being off target in a library aimed at alpha chains, this beta chain has a size of little meaning. The chain carries TRBV19 and TRBJ1-2; D is unclear. Germline loops: CDR1 LNHDA, CDR2 SQIVND (reference sequence). Trimming removed 3 bases from V and 5 bases from J, with 4 bases in between. This CDR3 has 11 amino acids. CDR3 nucleotides: TGTGCCAGTAGTATGGCTTATGGCTACACCTTC. Translating it yields CASSMAYGYTF.

In this sample, this clonotype is medium-sized. This beta chain slipped into a library made for alpha chains as a stray read, so its size is not meaningful. The rearrangement joins TRBV7-9 to TRBJ1-1; D is undetermined. This CDR3 has 15 residues. Germline V gene sequence: CDR1 SEHNR, CDR2 FQNEAQ (reference sequence). V shed 5 bases and J shed 1 base, with 14 bases lying between them. The CDR3 sequence is CASSLGLPANTEAFF. In DNA, the CDR3 is TGTGCCAGCAGCCTCGGACTGCCCGCGAACACTGAAGCTTTCTTT.